This entry is about one T cell receptor beta chain. Antigen specificity is unknown. The sample is drawn from a study of CD8+CD57+ T cells in acquired aplastic anemia. The wider study: The mean DNA yield obtained from sorted CD4+ and CD8+ cells came to roughly 3.4 ug.

Whole-study results and caveats: Patients and healthy controls showed no significant CD8+ Simpson's diversity difference. Around 30 sequences, all CD8+ CDR3, were shared between patients and controls.

Genomic DNA constituted the template upon which TCR beta VDJ and CDR3 profiling was performed. Each CDR3 protein is one row after TCRdb ran MiXCR on the reads. This table has 300,000 or so distinct CDR3 sequences, approximately 58% appearing once. Germline trimming cut 2 bases from V and 11 bases from J; bases unmatched to any gene: 13. This CDR3 has 15 amino acids. Germline V gives CDR1 SGHTA, CDR2 FQGNSA. Patients included in sequencing had previously demonstrated CD8+CD57+ cell expansion by flow cytometry. The diagnosis in all patients was severe acquired aplastic anemia. The sequence came from a human donor with aplastic anemia. The gene calls are TRBV7-2 and TRBJ2-3; TRBD1 aligns across 7 bases. Sample: sorted CD4+, CD8+, or CD8+CD57+ T cells (not recorded which) from PBMCs. The CDR3 DNA is TGTGCCAGCAGCTTACAGGGGGACAGTTACAATGAGCAGTATTTT. Its translation: CASSLQGDSYNEQYF.